This TCR beta chain was sequenced in a study of T cell clonotyping in hematopoietic cell transplantation. Documented time point: recipient sample about 28 days before transplant, after cytoreduction. Clones were sequenced by immunoSEQ multiplex PCR, and TCRdb holds only the in-frame ones, with some missing. This table holds 45,000 or so clones, roughly four fifths found once. The sample was peripheral blood mononuclear cells, taken before stem cell transplant. This receptor was taken from a man aged 55 to 69 with myelodysplastic syndrome. Some clones in this sample may be carry-over from other donors' samples.

CDR3 in amino acids: CAIKGSGAYSPLHF. In nucleotides, the CDR3 is TGTGCCATCAAGGGGTCAGGGGCGTATTCACCCCTCCACTTT. The chain couples TRBV10-3 to TRBJ1-6; D possibly corresponds to TRBD1 (6 bases). CDR1 and CDR2 from the germline V gene are ENHRY and SYGVKD. The CDR3 totals 14 residues. V gave up 7 bases and J gave up 8 bases, with 15 bases separating them.